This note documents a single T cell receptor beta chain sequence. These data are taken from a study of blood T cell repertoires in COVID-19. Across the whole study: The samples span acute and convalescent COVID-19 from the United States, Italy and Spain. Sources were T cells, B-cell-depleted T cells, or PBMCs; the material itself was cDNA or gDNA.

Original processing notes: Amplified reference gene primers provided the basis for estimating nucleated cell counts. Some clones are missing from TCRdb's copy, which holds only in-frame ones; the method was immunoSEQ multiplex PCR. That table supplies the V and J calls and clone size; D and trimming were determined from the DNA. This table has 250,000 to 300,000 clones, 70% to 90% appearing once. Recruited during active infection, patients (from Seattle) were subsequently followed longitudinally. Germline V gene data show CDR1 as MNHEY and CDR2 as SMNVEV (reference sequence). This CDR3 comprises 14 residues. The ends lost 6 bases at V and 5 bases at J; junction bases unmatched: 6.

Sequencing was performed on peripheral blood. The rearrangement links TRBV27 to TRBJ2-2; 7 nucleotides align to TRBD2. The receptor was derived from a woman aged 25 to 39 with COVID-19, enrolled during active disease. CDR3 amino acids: CASSPGGYTGELFF. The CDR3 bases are TGTGCCAGCAGCCCGGGAGGCTATACCGGGGAGCTGTTTTTT.